The 22 T cell receptor beta chains below come from one sample, sequenced in a study of shared clonotypes between healthy human individuals. Only in-frame clones appear in the TCRdb table, and some are missing; sequencing was by immunoSEQ multiplex PCR. In the table there are around 600,000 clones, approximately 95% of which are singletons. CD8 cells regarded as naive lacked CD45RO, were positively chosen for CCR7, and omitted terminally differentiated effector memory CD45RA+ cells. Sequencing was performed on naive CD8+ T cells sorted from blood. The receptors derive from a woman in her twenties or thirties in good health.

This rearrangement joins TRBV10-3 to TRBJ1-1; D unresolved. V lost 6 bases and J 4 bases, leaving 21 bases between the germline ends. The CDR3 consists of 16 residues. Germline CDR1 and CDR2: ENHRY and SYGVKD. The CDR3 spells CAISLGPEWVVTEAFF. The DNA for the CDR3 is TGTGCCATCAGCTTGGGCCCGGAATGGGTAGTCACTGAAGCTTTCTTT.

The V call is TRBV5-6, the J call TRBJ1-2; a weak D match, TRBD1 (6 bases). The CDR3 has 13 amino acids. Germline CDR1 reads SGHDT; CDR2 reads YYEEEE. V gave up 4 bases and J gave up 4 bases, with 11 bases separating them. CDR3 in amino acids: CASSQTGSYGYTF. In nucleotides, the CDR3 is TGTGCCAGCAGCCAAACAGGGTCCTATGGCTACACCTTC. Full variable domain (outside the CDR3, taken from reference TRBV5-6 and TRBJ1-2): DAGVTQSPTHLIKTRGQQVTLRCSPKSGHDTVSWYQQALGQGPQFIFQYYEEEERQRGNFPDRFSGHQFPNYSSELNVNALLLGDSALYLCASSQTGSYGYTFGSGTRLTVV.

The V and J genes are TRBV11-2 and TRBJ2-7; 7 bases line up with TRBD2. The CDR3 has 14 amino acids. The germline V gene encodes CDR1 SGHAT and CDR2 FQNNGV. Losses at the gene ends were 1 base for V and 3 bases for J; bases not matched to a gene: 3. CDR3 nucleotide sequence: TGTGCCAGCAGCTTAGCCGGGACTAACTACGAGCAGTACTTC. Its translation is CASSLAGTNYEQYF.

Here the CDR3 DNA reads TGTGCCTGGGGTATTGGATCTGAAGCTTTCTTT. Protein: CAWGIGSEAFF. The gene calls are TRBV30 and TRBJ1-1; D is unclear. CDR1 and CDR2 from the germline V gene are GTSNPN and SVGIG (reference sequence). Trimming removed 5 bases from V and 6 bases from J, with 10 bases in between. The CDR3 is made up of 11 amino acids.

This chain links TRBV27 with TRBJ2-7; D unclear. V was shortened by 8 bases and J by 5 bases, with 13 bases between the two germline ends. Germline CDR1 MNHEY, CDR2 SMNVEV (reference sequence). The CDR3 sequence is 12 residues long. CDR3 nucleotide sequence: TGTGCCAGCGGGGAATGGGTGAACGAGCAGTACTTC. Its translation: CASGEWVNEQYF.

CDR3 sequence: CASSASRGDKEQYF. As DNA, the CDR3 is TGTGCCAGCTCAGCCAGCAGGGGGGATAAGGAGCAGTACTTC. V gene TRBV18 combines with J gene TRBJ2-7, with a tentative D call TRBD1 (7 bases). CDR3 length: 14 amino acids. CDR1 and CDR2 (germline): KGHSH, LQKENI. Trimming shortened V by 5 bases and J by 7 bases, and 18 bases separated the two germline ends.

The chain uses TRBV7-9 and TRBJ1-4; D remains ambiguous. The germline V and J ends were trimmed by 2 bases and 8 bases, with 6 bases remaining between them. From germline, CDR1 is SEHNR and CDR2 FQNEAQ (reference sequence). The CDR3 is 12 residues long. The CDR3 region is CASSLPNEKLFF. The CDR3, as DNA: TGTGCCAGCAGCTTACCAAACGAAAAACTGTTTTTT. The whole variable domain, filled in from reference TRBV7-9 and TRBJ1-4, reads DTGVSQNPRHKITKRGQNVTFRCDPISEHNRLYWYRQTLGQGPEFLTYFQNEAQLEKSRLLSDRFSAERPKGSFSTLEIQRTEQGDSAMYLCASSLPNEKLFFGSGTQLSVL.

The chain couples TRBV28 to TRBJ2-3, with 9 bases matching TRBD2. V was pared by 3 bases and J by 6 bases, with 16 bases of the junction left unmatched. Germline V CDR1 and CDR2: MDHEN, SYDVKM. CDR3 length: 18 residues. CDR3 amino acids: CASSLEFLREGLGDTQYF. The CDR3 DNA reads as TGTGCCAGCAGTTTGGAGTTTCTGCGGGAGGGCCTTGGTGATACGCAGTATTTT.

V and J are TRBV9 and TRBJ2-5, with 13 bases that match TRBD2. The last part of the DNA fits TRBJ2-7 better; the J call may be wrong. The CDR3 runs 19 residues. CDR1 and CDR2 (germline): SGDLS, YYNGEE. Here the CDR3 DNA reads TGTGCCAGCAGCGTAGCGGGGCAGCACCCGGGACTAGCGGGAAACGAGCAGTACTTC. Translating it yields CASSVAGQHPGLAGNEQYF.

J is TRBJ1-2 and V is TRBV19; D is unclear. This CDR3 is 12 amino acids long. V lost 3 bases, J lost 8 bases, and 10 bases lay in between. Looked up from germline, CDR1 is LNHDA and CDR2 is SQIVND (reference sequence). The CDR3: CASSIFQQGYTF. The CDR3 nucleotides read TGTGCCAGTAGTATCTTTCAGCAGGGCTACACCTTC.

V and J are TRBV2 and TRBJ2-5; 7 bases match TRBD1. The CDR3 spans 16 residues. CDR1 SNHLY and CDR2 FYNNEI come from the germline V gene. The ends lost 7 bases at V and 5 bases at J; junction bases unmatched: 16. CDR3 sequence reads: CASIPPRTGDLETQYF. CDR3 DNA: TGTGCCAGCATACCCCCCCGGACAGGTGATTTGGAGACCCAGTACTTC.

The chain has TRBV6-1 and TRBJ2-2; unclear D gene. The CDR3 is 12 amino acids. Trimming cost V 4 bases and J 5 bases, with 5 bases left between them. Germline V lookup: CDR1 MNHNS, CDR2 SASEGT. The CDR3 spells CASSAWTGELFF. The CDR3 coding sequence is TGTGCCAGCAGTGCGTGGACCGGGGAGCTGTTTTTT.

The chain uses TRBV16 and TRBJ2-4, with D possibly matching TRBD1 (5 bases). The V end was cut by 4 bases, the J end by 0 bases, with 25 bases between. Per germline, CDR1 KGHSY and CDR2 FQNENV. The CDR3 contains 20 residues. DNA of the CDR3: TGTGCCAGCAGCCGAACCCTCGGACACTTGCCCCACCTAGCCAAAAACATTCAGTACTTC. Protein sequence: CASSRTLGHLPHLAKNIQYF.

The chain employs TRBV10-2 and TRBJ2-5, with D perhaps TRBD2 (6 bases). Germline V lookup: CDR1 WSHSY, CDR2 SAAADI. V was cut by 8 bases and J by 5 bases, with 15 bases left in between. This CDR3 has 13 amino acids. This CDR3 reads CASSGLRGETQYF. CDR3 in DNA: TGCGCCAGCTCAGGATTACGGGGGGAGACCCAGTACTTC.

The chain joins TRBV2 to TRBJ1-2; D perhaps matches TRBD1 (5 bases). V was pared by 8 bases and J by 0 bases, with 25 bases between. Germline lookup yields CDR1 SNHLY and CDR2 FYNNEI. The CDR3 sequence is 18 residues long. The CDR3: CASGAVGAGHPPNYGYTF. The CDR3 DNA reads TGTGCCAGCGGCGCCGTAGGGGCAGGGCACCCACCTAACTATGGCTACACCTTC.

The J gene is TRBJ2-7, the V gene TRBV9; 12 nucleotides agree with TRBD2. V shed 3 bases, J shed 1 base, and the junction held 5 bases outside the gene matches. The CDR3 sequence is 16 residues long. Germline V gene lookup returns CDR1 SGDLS and CDR2 YYNGEE. The CDR3 spells CASSESGLAGSYEQYF. The CDR3 nucleotides read TGTGCCAGCAGCGAATCAGGACTAGCGGGATCCTACGAGCAGTACTTC.

The chain links TRBV28 to TRBJ2-7, with D tentatively TRBD2 (5 bases). The CDR3 sequence is 16 residues long. With 3 bases removed from V and 0 bases from J, the gap between germline ends came to 15 bases. The germline V gene has CDR1 MDHEN and CDR2 SYDVKM. The CDR3 bases are TGTGCCAGCAGTTTCTTCGGGGAACAGAGCTCCTACGAGCAGTACTTC. This sequence encodes CASSFFGEQSSYEQYF.

This chain joins TRBV15 and TRBJ2-7, with 9 bases fitting TRBD2. Germline V gene lookup returns CDR1 LNHNV and CDR2 YYDKDF (reference sequence). CDR3 length: 18 residues. V gave up 0 bases and J gave up 5 bases; unmatched junction bases: 14. This CDR3 reads CATSRDTPGREGPHEQYF. The CDR3 coding sequence is TGTGCCACCAGCAGAGATACTCCCGGGCGGGAGGGCCCCCACGAGCAGTACTTC.

The V and J genes are TRBV14 and TRBJ2-3; the D gene is possibly TRBD2 (5 bases). Between the trimmed V and J ends, which lost 6 bases and 5 bases, there was a span of 21 bases. The CDR3 totals 16 residues. The germline CDR1 and CDR2 sequences are SGHDN and FVKESK. CDR3 residues: CASSPSRGYRGDTQYF. CDR3 sequence (DNA): TGTGCCAGCAGTCCAAGTCGAGGGTACAGAGGAGATACGCAGTATTTT.

The chain combines TRBV7-9 with TRBJ2-7; tentative D call: TRBD2 (6 bases). Per germline, CDR1 SEHNR and CDR2 FQNEAQ (reference sequence). The CDR3 consists of 16 residues. Deletions cut 5 bases from V and 0 bases from J, with 17 bases between. The CDR3 nucleotides are TGTGCCAGCAGCCAAATTAGCGGAGCTAGCTCCTACGAGCAGTACTTC. Its protein is CASSQISGASSYEQYF. Full variable domain (outside the CDR3, taken from reference TRBV7-9 and TRBJ2-7): DTGVSQNPRHKITKRGQNVTFRCDPISEHNRLYWYRQTLGQGPEFLTYFQNEAQLEKSRLLSDRFSAERPKGSFSTLEIQRTEQGDSAMYLCASSQISGASSYEQYFGPGTRLTVT.

This clone was detected a few times. This chain connects TRBV9 to TRBJ1-1; D call uncertain. The CDR3 loop spans 12 amino acids. Germline V gives CDR1 SGDLS, CDR2 YYNGEE. Trimming took off 4 bases at V and 10 bases at J, with 14 bases between the two ends. The CDR3, as DNA: TGTGCCAGCAGCCCAATGGAGCTGGGAGCTTTCTTT. Protein sequence: CASSPMELGAFF.

The V gene is TRBV4-1, the J gene TRBJ1-2; D possibly corresponds to TRBD1 (6 bases). V was cut by 4 bases and J by 4 bases, with 16 bases left in between. CDR3 length equals 15 residues. The V gene's germline CDR1 is MGHRA and CDR2 YSYEKL. In DNA, the CDR3 is TGCGCCAGCAGCCTTAGCGGACAGACGACCTATGGCTACACCTTC. Residues: CASSLSGQTTYGYTF.